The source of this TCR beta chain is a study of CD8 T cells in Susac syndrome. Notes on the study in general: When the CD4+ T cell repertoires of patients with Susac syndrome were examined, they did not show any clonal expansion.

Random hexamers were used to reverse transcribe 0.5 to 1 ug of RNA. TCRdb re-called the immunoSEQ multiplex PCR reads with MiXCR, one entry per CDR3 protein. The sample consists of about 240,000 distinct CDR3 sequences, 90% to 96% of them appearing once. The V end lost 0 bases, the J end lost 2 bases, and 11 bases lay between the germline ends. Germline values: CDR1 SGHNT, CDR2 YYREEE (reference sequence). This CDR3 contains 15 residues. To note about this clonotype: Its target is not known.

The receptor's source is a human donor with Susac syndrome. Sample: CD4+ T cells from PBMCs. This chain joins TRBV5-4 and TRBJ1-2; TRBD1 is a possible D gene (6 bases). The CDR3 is CASSLARGKNYGYTF. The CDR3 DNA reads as TGTGCCAGCAGCTTGGCCAGGGGCAAGAACTATGGCTACACCTTC.